This passage covers 27 T cell receptor beta chains from one sample sequenced in a study of T cell responses to AZD1222 COVID-19 vaccine. Sequenced by immunoSEQ multiplex PCR; TCRdb stores in-frame clones only, minus some. This sample has roughly 200,000 clones; roughly 94% occur once, and the top ten carry around 1.7%. The sample in question was peripheral blood, obtained 28 days after the second dose of the MenACWY control vaccine. Every receptor here comes from an adult who received the MenACWY meningococcal vaccine as a control.

CDR3 in amino acids: CASSAQQGWRGQETQYF. The CDR3 DNA is TGTGCCAGTAGTGCACAACAGGGCTGGCGGGGCCAAGAGACCCAGTACTTC. This sequence joins TRBV19 and TRBJ2-5; tentatively, D is TRBD1 or TRBD2 (6 bases each). Germline CDR1 is LNHDA and CDR2 is SQIVND (reference sequence). V dropped 5 bases and J dropped 1 base, with 20 bases sitting between them. This CDR3 region has 17 residues.

The rearrangement joins TRBV27 to TRBJ1-2; TRBD1 agrees at 7 bases. With V trimmed by 7 bases and J by 7 bases, 12 bases remained unmatched. The V gene's germline CDR1 is MNHEY and CDR2 SMNVEV (reference sequence). CDR3 length: 14 amino acids. Here the CDR3 DNA reads TGTGCCAGCACCCCAGGGGGGGTCTTAGGTGGCTACACCTTC. Amino acids: CASTPGGVLGGYTF.

The V and J genes are TRBV5-8 and TRBJ1-1; TRBD1 matches at 9 bases. The germline V gene encodes CDR1 SGHTS and CDR2 YDEGEE. The CDR3 length is 16 residues. J was trimmed by 4 bases and V by 1 base; bases with no gene match: 8. The CDR3: CASSLYVGQGFTEAFF. The DNA of the CDR3 is TGTGCCAGCAGCTTGTACGTGGGACAGGGTTTCACTGAAGCTTTCTTT.

This chain links TRBV28 with TRBJ1-4; D is ambiguous. Germline V gene lookup returns CDR1 MDHEN and CDR2 SYDVKM. Deletions cut 5 bases from V and 2 bases from J, with 12 bases between. The CDR3 is 15 amino acids. The CDR3, as DNA: TGTGCCAGCAGTCCCCGTCTTGACACTAATGAAAAACTGTTTTTT. It yields the protein CASSPRLDTNEKLFF.

The chain recombines TRBV5-1 with TRBJ2-2, with D possibly matching TRBD2 (7 bases). CDR1 is SGHRS, CDR2 YFSETQ, per germline. V gave up 5 bases and J gave up 7 bases, with 15 bases separating them. The CDR3 covers 14 residues. The CDR3 here is CASRWGGLNGELFF. In DNA, the CDR3 is TGCGCCAGCAGATGGGGGGGCCTGAACGGGGAGCTGTTTTTT.

This sequence joins TRBV27 and TRBJ1-4; possible D gene TRBD1, 5 bases. V was pared by 4 bases and J by 0 bases, with 12 bases between. Per the germline V gene, CDR1 is MNHEY and CDR2 is SMNVEV (reference sequence). There are 16 residues in the CDR3. CDR3 region: CASSSTGVATNEKLFF. For the CDR3, the DNA is TGTGCCAGCAGTTCTACGGGGGTTGCAACTAATGAAAAACTGTTTTTT.

J is TRBJ1-5 and V is TRBV2; D uncertain. Germline loops: CDR1 SNHLY, CDR2 FYNNEI. The CDR3 spans 15 residues. The ends were cut back, 3 bases at V and 4 bases at J, with 13 bases in the middle. The CDR3 is CASSEAISVNQPQHF. CDR3 in DNA: TGTGCCAGCAGTGAGGCGATCTCCGTAAATCAGCCCCAGCATTTT.

The chain is built from TRBV2 and TRBJ1-6; D not certain. V shed 6 bases and J shed 7 bases, with 13 bases lying between them. Per germline, CDR1 SNHLY and CDR2 FYNNEI. There are 14 residues in the CDR3. This CDR3 is CASRAPGPNSPLHF. The CDR3 region has the DNA TGTGCCAGCAGGGCACCGGGCCCAAATTCACCCCTCCACTTT.

The chain employs TRBV5-5 and TRBJ1-4, with no clear D. The CDR3 loop spans 13 amino acids. The V and J ends lost 3 bases and 8 bases respectively, with 11 bases between them. Per germline, CDR1 SGHKS and CDR2 YYEKEE (reference sequence). CDR3 amino acids: CASSSGIREKLFF. CDR3 nucleotides: TGTGCCAGCAGCTCCGGAATAAGAGAAAAACTGTTTTTT.

This clone was observed once. The CDR3 reads CASTWGQEPYEQYF. CDR3 sequence (DNA): TGTGCCAGCACATGGGGACAGGAGCCCTACGAGCAGTACTTC. The chain couples TRBV28 to TRBJ2-7, with 8 bases aligning to TRBD1. The CDR3 is made up of 14 amino acids. Germline values: CDR1 MDHEN, CDR2 SYDVKM. After removal of 7 bases from V and 2 bases from J, the junction contained 7 bases not matched to a gene.

This chain connects TRBV7-2 to TRBJ2-1; D unclear. The CDR3 runs 15 residues. Between the trimmed V and J ends, which lost 4 bases and 4 bases, there was a span of 14 bases. The germline gives CDR1 SGHTA, CDR2 FQGNSA. CDR3 protein: CASSSTQPKYNEQFF. Written as DNA, the CDR3 is TGTGCCAGCAGCTCTACCCAACCTAAATACAATGAGCAGTTCTTC. The full variable domain, with the rest looked up from reference TRBV7-2 and TRBJ2-1, is GAGVSQSPSNKVTEKGKDVELRCDPISGHTALYWYRQSLGQGLEFLIYFQGNSAPDKSGLPSDRFSAERTGGSVSTLTIQRTQQEDSAVYLCASSSTQPKYNEQFFGPGTRLTVL.

The V call is TRBV7-3, the J call TRBJ2-2, with D perhaps given as TRBD1 or TRBD2 (6 bases each). The CDR3 consists of 20 residues. V lost 5 bases, J lost 4 bases, and 29 bases lay in between. From germline, CDR1 is SGHTA and CDR2 FQGTGA. In nucleotides, the CDR3 is TGTGCCAGCAGCGCGGTCGGTGGGGGGCGTGAGGGCCTGGCCACCGGGGAGCTGTTTTTT. Protein product: CASSAVGGGREGLATGELFF. The whole variable domain, remainder taken from reference TRBV7-3 and TRBJ2-2, is GAGVSQTPSNKVTEKGKYVELRCDPISGHTALYWYRQSLGQGPEFLIYFQGTGAADDSGLPNDRFFAVRPEGSVSTLKIQRTERGDSAVYLCASSAVGGGREGLATGELFFGEGSRLTVL.

The chain carries TRBV6-1 and TRBJ2-2; 8 bases agree with TRBD1. CDR1 MNHNS and CDR2 SASEGT come from the germline V gene. V dropped 4 bases and J dropped 5; count of bases not matched to a gene: 9. This CDR3 is 16 amino acids long. Here the CDR3 reads CASSALWTGLTGELFF. CDR3 coding DNA: TGTGCCAGCAGTGCCCTTTGGACAGGGCTAACCGGGGAGCTGTTTTTT.

This sequence joins TRBV7-8 and TRBJ2-1; 11 bases align to TRBD2. V trimming: 5 bases; J trimming: 5 bases; junction bases outside the gene matches: 5. There are 15 residues in the CDR3. Germline-derived CDR1 and CDR2 are SGHVS and FQNEAQ. The CDR3 spells CASSGRLAGNNEQFF. The CDR3 DNA reads as TGTGCCAGCAGCGGCCGACTAGCGGGGAACAATGAGCAGTTCTTC.

The rearrangement uses TRBV12-3 or TRBV12-4 and TRBJ1-5; 7 bases match TRBD1. The CDR3 covers 13 residues. The V gene end was trimmed by 5 bases and the J gene end by 7 bases; junction bases not matched to a gene: 5. In DNA form, the CDR3 reads TGTGCCAGCAGTAACCAGGGGGGGCAGCCCCAGCATTTT. The encoded protein is CASSNQGGQPQHF.

V and J are TRBV5-6 and TRBJ1-5; TRBD1 is a possible D gene (5 bases). This CDR3 contains 15 residues. V dropped 5 bases and J dropped 0 bases, with 12 bases sitting between them. Germline V lookup: CDR1 SGHDT, CDR2 YYEEEE. The CDR3 DNA sequence: TGTGCCAGCAGTTCCGGGGGGTTTAGCAATCAGCCCCAGCATTTT. It specifies CASSSGGFSNQPQHF.

This chain joins TRBV12-3 or TRBV12-4 and TRBJ1-2; the match to TRBD1 covers 7 bases. The CDR3 has 13 residues. J gave up 7 bases and V 4 bases, and 6 bases lay outside the gene matches. CDR3 protein: CASSSTGFGGYTF. DNA of the CDR3: TGTGCCAGCAGTTCGACAGGGTTTGGTGGCTACACCTTC.

The rearrangement uses TRBV7-9 and TRBJ1-4; D unclear. Germline V gives CDR1 SEHNR, CDR2 FQNEAQ (reference sequence). The V end lost 1 base, the J end lost 2 bases, and 5 bases lay between the germline ends. This CDR3 has 14 amino acids. The CDR3 sequence: CASSLGRTNEKLFF. The DNA for the CDR3 is TGTGCCAGCAGCTTAGGCAGGACTAATGAAAAACTGTTTTTT.

This chain connects TRBV6-5 to TRBJ1-2, with a tentative D call TRBD1 (5 bases). Deletions cut 5 bases from V and 8 bases from J, with 12 bases between. In germline, CDR1 is MNHEY, CDR2 SVGAGI. CDR3 length equals 12 residues. CDR3 DNA sequence: TGTGCCAGCAGTCTCATGGGGGAAGGCTACACCTTC. This translates into CASSLMGEGYTF.

This clone was picked up a small number of times. The chain joins TRBV7-9 to TRBJ1-1; 7 bases align to TRBD1. This CDR3 has 14 amino acids. Trimming at V came to 8 bases and at J to 1 base, leaving 7 bases not matched to a gene. CDR1 is SEHNR and CDR2 is FQNEAQ in the germline V gene (reference sequence). This chain's CDR3 is CASGQTGANTEAFF. CDR3 sequence (DNA): TGTGCCAGCGGCCAAACAGGGGCGAACACTGAAGCTTTCTTT.

This rearrangement joins TRBV3-1 (or the pseudogene TRBV3-2) to TRBJ2-3, with 9 bases aligning to TRBD2. V lost 0 bases, J lost 2 bases, and 6 bases stayed unmatched. The CDR3 runs 17 residues. The germline V gene has CDR1 LGHDT and CDR2 YNNKEL (reference sequence). The CDR3 loop is CASSQDLLAGYTDTQYF. The CDR3 DNA reads TGTGCCAGCAGCCAAGACCTACTAGCGGGCTACACAGATACGCAGTATTTT.

J is TRBJ1-1 and V is TRBV15; no clear D gene. The V gene lost 0 bases and the J gene lost 8 bases, with 10 bases spanning the gap. The CDR3 is made up of 13 amino acids. The germline CDR1 and CDR2 sequences are LNHNV and YYDKDF (reference sequence). This chain's CDR3 is CATSREWGLEAFF. Here the CDR3 DNA reads TGTGCCACCAGCAGAGAATGGGGATTGGAAGCTTTCTTT.

The genes are TRBV6-5 and TRBJ2-3; TRBD1 is a possible D gene (6 bases). CDR1 MNHEY and CDR2 SVGAGI come from the germline V gene. V was clipped by 1 base and J by 6 bases, with 11 bases between them. The CDR3 loop spans 14 amino acids. CDR3 DNA: TGTGCCAGCAGTTACTTGGACAGTCCGGATACGCAGTATTTT. Translating it yields CASSYLDSPDTQYF.

The rearrangement links TRBV6-2 or TRBV6-3 to TRBJ1-2; D possibly corresponds to TRBD1 (5 bases). Germline CDR1 and CDR2: MNHEY and SVGEGT. The CDR3 runs to 14 residues. With 2 bases removed from V and 6 bases from J, the gap between germline ends came to 13 bases. CDR3 sequence: CASSYGGSDNGYTF. DNA of the CDR3: TGTGCCAGCAGTTACGGGGGAAGCGATAATGGCTACACCTTC.

The J gene is TRBJ1-5, the V gene TRBV28; D not resolved. The germline V gene has CDR1 MDHEN and CDR2 SYDVKM. The V end lost 3 bases, the J end lost 7 bases, and 10 bases lay between the germline ends. The CDR3 covers 13 residues. The CDR3 protein is CASSFALLQPQHF. The CDR3 coding sequence is TGTGCCAGCAGTTTCGCGCTTTTGCAGCCCCAGCATTTT.

The genes are TRBV14 and TRBJ2-7; D unclear. The CDR3 loop spans 13 amino acids. Per the germline V gene, CDR1 is SGHDN and CDR2 is FVKESK. V lost 1 base and J lost 6, with 10 bases in between. The DNA of the CDR3 is TGTGCCAGCAGCCAAGTTGCACTATCCGAGCAGTACTTC. Protein product: CASSQVALSEQYF.

The chain has TRBV28 and TRBJ2-5, with 7 bases identical to TRBD1. CDR3 length equals 15 residues. Germline-derived CDR1 and CDR2 are MDHEN and SYDVKM. V gave up 3 bases and J gave up 7 bases; unmatched junction bases: 11. The CDR3 bases are TGTGCCAGCAGTTTTTCCCGAGGACAGGTGGTGACCCAGTACTTC. Translating it yields CASSFSRGQVVTQYF. The full variable domain, its missing parts supplied by reference TRBV28 and TRBJ2-5, is DVKVTQSSRYLVKRTGEKVFLECVQDMDHENMFWYRQDPGLGLRLIYFSYDVKMKEKGDIPEGYSVSREKKERFSLILESASTNQTSMYLCASSFSRGQVVTQYFGPGTRLLVL.